These 10 T cell receptor beta chains share one sample of origin, sequenced in a study of shared clonotypes between healthy human individuals. Generated by immunoSEQ multiplex PCR, the TCRdb table keeps only in-frame clones and is missing some. The table has 2 million to 2.5 million clones, less than 95% seen once. The specimen was naive CD4+ T cells from PBMCs. The subset was: CD45RA+ positively selected. These receptors were taken from a man aged 18 to 29 in good health. Some clones in this sample may be carry-over from other donors' samples.

V gene TRBV6-1 combines with J gene TRBJ2-5; 11 nucleotides align to TRBD2. Trimming took 4 bases from V and 4 from J; bases not matched to a gene: 5. There are 15 residues in the CDR3. Germline loops: CDR1 MNHNS, CDR2 SASEGT. The CDR3 sequence: CASSGSGTSGETQYF. For the CDR3, the DNA is TGTGCCAGCAGTGGATCCGGGACTAGCGGAGAGACCCAGTACTTC.

Notes on this clone: No DNA is shown, since the ends of the CDR3 on it are uncertain; the CDR3 is the one TCRdb lists. The gene calls are TRBV30 and TRBJ1-1. Germline V lookup: CDR1 GTSNPN, CDR2 SVGIG (reference sequence). The CDR3 length is 13 residues, termini included. The CDR3 is CAWSVGRGTETFF.

The chain has TRBV5-1 and TRBJ1-1; weak D call: TRBD1 (5 bases). The V gene lost 4 bases and the J gene lost 1 base, with 14 bases spanning the gap. Per germline, CDR1 SGHRS and CDR2 YFSETQ. The CDR3 has 15 amino acids. CDR3 residues: CASSRPSGANTEAFF. In DNA form, the CDR3 reads TGCGCCAGCAGCCGACCTTCCGGGGCGAACACTGAAGCTTTCTTT.

The chain is built from TRBV6-1 and TRBJ2-7; 11 bases fit TRBD2. The germline gives CDR1 MNHNS, CDR2 SASEGT. CDR3 length: 17 amino acids. Unmatched junction bases numbered 10, after V lost 2 bases and J lost 4 bases. In DNA form, the CDR3 reads TGTGCCAGCAGTGAACCCTATAGCGGGAGGGCCTATTACGAGCAGTACTTC. It specifies CASSEPYSGRAYYEQYF.

This clone was counted a single time. V usage is TRBV2 and J usage is TRBJ2-2; unclear D gene. The CDR3 length is 13 residues. Germline loops: CDR1 SNHLY, CDR2 FYNNEI. V lost 9 bases and J 6 bases, leaving 14 bases between the germline ends. This CDR3 reads CARSIRAAGELFF. The DNA for the CDR3 is TGTGCCAGGTCCATCCGGGCGGCCGGGGAGCTGTTTTTT.

The chain combines TRBV5-1 with TRBJ2-7; a weak D match, TRBD1 (8 bases). Trimming stripped 4 bases from V and 4 bases from J, with 18 bases between. Germline CDR1 SGHRS, CDR2 YFSETQ. This CDR3 has 15 residues. DNA of the CDR3: TGCGCCAGCAGCCGGGGGGCAGGACAGGGATACGAGCAGTACTTC. This translates into CASSRGAGQGYEQYF. Full variable domain (outside the CDR3, taken from reference TRBV5-1 and TRBJ2-7): KAGVTQTPRYLIKTRGQQVTLSCSPISGHRSVSWYQQTPGQGLQFLFEYFSETQRNKGNFPGRFSGRQFSNSRSEMNVSTLELGDSALYLCASSRGAGQGYEQYFGPGTRLTVT.

In DNA form, the CDR3 reads TGTGCCAGCAGTGGACAACTAGTTCGAGAGACCCAGTACTTC. Translated, it gives CASSGQLVRETQYF. The gene calls are TRBV6-1 and TRBJ2-5; possibly TRBD2 for D (5 bases). V was pared by 4 bases and J by 4 bases, with 13 bases between. The germline gives CDR1 MNHNS, CDR2 SASEGT. The CDR3 sequence is 14 residues long.

V is TRBV6-5 and J is TRBJ2-7, with a tentative D call TRBD1 (7 bases). The CDR3 has 14 residues. Trimming removed 2 bases at V and 5 bases at J, with 13 bases between. In germline, CDR1 is MNHEY, CDR2 SVGAGI. CDR3 in amino acids: CASSYNVRGDEQYF. CDR3 DNA: TGTGCCAGCAGTTACAACGTCAGGGGGGACGAGCAGTACTTC.

V usage is TRBV5-8 and J usage is TRBJ2-4; no reliable D call. In germline, CDR1 is SGHTS, CDR2 YDEGEE. Trimming cost V 0 bases and J 0 bases, with 4 bases left between them. The CDR3 covers 14 residues. CDR3 residues: CASSLELAKNIQYF. CDR3 sequence (DNA): TGTGCCAGCAGCTTGGAGCTAGCCAAAAACATTCAGTACTTC.

The chain is built from TRBV11-2 and TRBJ2-2; 11 nucleotides agree with TRBD2. J was trimmed by 3 bases and V by 3 bases; bases with no gene match: 9. In germline, CDR1 is SGHAT, CDR2 FQNNGV. CDR3 length: 18 amino acids. In nucleotides, the CDR3 is TGTGCCAGCAGCTTGGAATTGACTAGCGGGAAGGACACCGGGGAGCTGTTTTTT. Its protein is CASSLELTSGKDTGELFF.